This TCR beta chain appears in the sequencing data of a study of OX40 agonist ivuxolimab in advanced cancers. Study details: The mean age was 60 years, ranging from 23 to 79, with 65% to 85% of participants male.

Per germline, CDR1 SGHTA and CDR2 FQGNSA. The V end lost 2 bases, the J end lost 2 bases, and 9 bases lay between the germline ends. This CDR3 region has 15 residues. Assay used: immunoSEQ multiplex PCR; TCRdb lists only in-frame clones, some missing. Of tens of thousands of clones in the sample, roughly 80% were seen once. Patients with a history of autoimmune disease or on systemic immunosuppression were excluded. J is TRBJ2-2 and V is TRBV7-2, with D possibly TRBD1 on 5 matching bases. The sequencing here drew on CD4+ or CD8+ T cells sorted from blood, taken in a trial of the OX40 agonist ivuxolimab. The TCR was taken from an adult with an advanced solid tumor such as melanoma, head and neck, liver or kidney cancer. As DNA, the CDR3 is TGTGCCAGCAGCTTACTCAGGACAAACACCGGGGAGCTGTTTTTT. Amino acids: CASSLLRTNTGELFF.